The 8 T cell receptor beta chains listed next were all sequenced from one sample in a study of sequential checkpoint blockade in melanoma. Treatment given: randomized to nivolumab then ipilimumab (arm A) or the reverse (arm B). The repertoire was sequenced with immunoSEQ multiplex PCR; TCRdb's copy has only in-frame clones and lacks some. In the table there are roughly 21,000 clones, around 30% of which are singletons. The material sequenced was tumor tissue (inferred from file names), taken from a patient given nivolumab and ipilimumab in sequence. The receptors stem from a human donor with melanoma.

The genes are TRBV18 and TRBJ1-6, with 8 bases lining up with TRBD1. The CDR3 loop spans 16 amino acids. CDR1 is KGHSH and CDR2 is LQKENI in the germline V gene. With 5 bases clipped from V and 4 bases from J, the junction kept 7 bases outside the gene matches. Here the CDR3 DNA reads TGTGCCAGCTCATCCGGGACAGGAGGGTATAATTCACCCCTCCACTTT. Translating gives CASSSGTGGYNSPLHF.

This clone occurred a few times. The gene calls are TRBV19 and TRBJ2-7; D may correspond to TRBD1 or TRBD2 (6 bases each). The germline gives CDR1 LNHDA, CDR2 SQIVND (reference sequence). The CDR3 length is 15 residues. The V end lost 5 bases, the J end lost 4 bases, and 18 bases lay between the germline ends. CDR3 protein: CASSSPRGPAYEQYF. The CDR3 region has the DNA TGTGCCAGTAGTTCCCCCCGGGGGCCCGCATACGAGCAGTACTTC.

In its sample, this clone was seen a few times. The chain recombines TRBV6-8 with TRBJ1-1; D is unresolved. CDR1 and CDR2 from the germline V gene are MNHGY and SAAAGT. V dropped 6 bases and J dropped 0 bases, with 11 bases sitting between them. This CDR3 spans 14 amino acids. The CDR3 here is CASRTHVMNTEAFF. The CDR3, as DNA: TGTGCCAGCAGGACCCATGTCATGAACACTGAAGCTTTCTTT.

The table lists this clone with many counts. The chain has TRBV11-3 and TRBJ2-5; no clear D gene. Germline loops: CDR1 SGHNT, CDR2 YENEEA. The CDR3 totals 14 residues. V lost 6 bases and J 1 base, leaving 12 bases between the germline ends. The CDR3 is CASRGITIQETQYF. CDR3 bases: TGTGCCAGCAGGGGGATCACAATCCAAGAGACCCAGTACTTC.

This chain links TRBV6-8 with TRBJ2-5; 8 bases match TRBD1. The V and J ends lost 0 bases and 5 bases, in that order; junction bases with no gene match: 5. The CDR3 is made up of 15 amino acids. Germline CDR1 and CDR2: MNHGY and SAAAGT. CDR3: CASSYSGTGSETQYF. Written as DNA, the CDR3 is TGTGCCAGCAGTTACTCCGGGACAGGTAGCGAGACCCAGTACTTC.

This clone has only a few counts. The rearrangement links TRBV23-1 to TRBJ2-6; 9 nucleotides line up with TRBD1. TRBV23-1 has ORF status, its function being uncertain. The CDR3 has 19 amino acids. V was pared by 6 bases and J by 1 base, with 13 bases of the junction left unmatched. CDR3 sequence: CASSQDSTGGLSGANVLTF. In DNA, the CDR3 is TGCGCCAGCAGCCAAGATTCCACAGGGGGCCTATCTGGGGCCAACGTCCTGACTTTC.

The chain joins TRBV5-8 to TRBJ1-1, with D possibly matching TRBD1 (5 bases). The CDR3 has 13 amino acids. Trimming took off 4 bases at V and 2 bases at J, with 9 bases between the two ends. Germline V gene data show CDR1 as SGHTS and CDR2 as YDEGEE. The CDR3 region is CASSVDRNTEAFF. CDR3 in DNA: TGTGCCAGCAGCGTAGACAGAAACACTGAAGCTTTCTTT.

The rearrangement links TRBV18 to TRBJ1-1; tentatively, D is TRBD1 (5 bases). Germline loops: CDR1 KGHSH, CDR2 LQKENI. Trimming removed 3 bases at V and 8 bases at J, with 22 bases between. There are 16 residues in the CDR3. This CDR3 reads CASSPASSGTGLEAFF. As DNA, the CDR3 is TGTGCCAGCTCACCTGCCTCCTCCGGGACTGGATTGGAAGCTTTCTTT.